The rows below give T cell receptor beta chains drawn from one sample of a study of blood T cell repertoires in COVID-19. Clones were sequenced by immunoSEQ multiplex PCR, and TCRdb holds only the in-frame ones, with some missing. This repertoire shows about 270,000 clones, roughly 84% found once; its top ten account for almost 1.5%. Specimen: peripheral blood. The receptors were sampled from a human donor with COVID-19, enrolled during active disease. The donor label of this sample is uncertain. Each CDR3 is given with its conserved first and last residue. D genes are given only for firm matches. Clone size, where shown, is once, few, many, or a class for clones that have expanded.

D gene	clone size	V gene	J gene	CDR3 protein	CDR3 DNA
TRBD1	NA	TRBV18	TRBJ2-2	CASSPGTVNTGELFF	TGTGCCAGCTCACCGGGGACAGTGAACACCGGGGAGCTGTTTTTT
NA	NA	TRBV29-1	TRBJ1-1	CSARGGLVNTEAFF	TGCAGCGCAAGGGGAGGACTCGTGAACACTGAAGCTTTCTTT
NA	once	TRBV6-4	TRBJ2-1	CATSFSGRNEQFF	TGTGCCACCTCATTTAGCGGCCGCAATGAGCAGTTCTTC
NA	NA	TRBV5-5	TRBJ1-5	CASSLVSGSNQPQHF	TGTGCCAGCAGCTTGGTTTCAGGGAGCAATCAGCCCCAGCATTTT
NA	NA	TRBV7-8	TRBJ1-4	CASSDVRFGEKLFF	TGTGCCAGCAGCGACGTCCGATTCGGGGAAAAACTGTTTTTT
TRBD1	NA	TRBV6-1	TRBJ1-1	CASSDWGRQGQFMNTEAFF	TGTGCCAGCAGTGATTGGGGGAGACAGGGGCAGTTTATGAACACTGAAGCTTTCTTT
TRBD1	few	TRBV30	TRBJ1-4	CASTGVNEKLFF	TGTGCCTCCACAGGGGTGAATGAAAAACTGTTTTTT
TRBD2	few	TRBV27	TRBJ2-3	CASSWGSGRFGTDTQYF	TGTGCCAGCAGCTGGGGTAGCGGGAGGTTTGGCACAGATACGCAGTATTTT
NA	NA	TRBV30	TRBJ2-7	CAWSVLFNSYEQYF	TGTGCCTGGAGTGTACTGTTCAACTCCTACGAGCAGTACTTC
NA	NA	TRBV12-3/TRBV12-4	TRBJ2-2	CASSFMNTGELFF	TGTGCCAGCAGTTTCATGAACACCGGGGAGCTGTTTTTT
NA	NA	TRBV19	TRBJ1-2	CASQFNYGYTF	TGTGCCAGTCAGTTCAACTATGGCTACACCTTC
TRBD1	NA	TRBV5-6	TRBJ1-2	CASSFGTGFGYTF	TGTGCCAGCAGTTTCGGGACAGGGTTTGGCTACACCTTC
NA	NA	TRBV5-1	TRBJ1-1	CASSLEAPGGTEAFF	TGCGCCAGCAGCTTGGAGGCGCCCGGGGGGACTGAAGCTTTCTTT
TRBD2	NA	TRBV7-6	TRBJ2-3	CASSPEASGRFGDTQYF	TGTGCCAGCAGCCCGGAGGCTAGCGGGAGGTTTGGGGATACGCAGTATTTT
NA	once	TRBV6-5	TRBJ1-2	CASRGQGIFYGYTF	TGTGCCAGCAGGGGCCAGGGAATATTCTATGGCTACACCTTC
NA	NA	TRBV20-1	TRBJ2-5	CSVQGQETQYF	TGCAGTGTCCAGGGGCAAGAGACCCAGTACTTC
NA	NA	TRBV28	TRBJ1-5	CASSFNGGFQPQHF	TGTGCCAGCAGTTTCAACGGGGGGTTTCAGCCCCAGCATTTT
NA	once	TRBV25-1	TRBJ2-1	CASSGPPLYNEQFF	TGTGCCAGCAGTGGTCCCCCTCTCTACAATGAGCAGTTCTTC
NA	NA	TRBV24-1	TRBJ1-4	CATSDGSATNEKLFF	TGTGCCACCTCTGATGGGAGTGCAACTAATGAAAAACTGTTTTTT
TRBD1	NA	TRBV19	TRBJ1-1	CASTIGQANTEAFF	TGTGCCAGTACCATCGGACAGGCGAACACTGAAGCTTTCTTT
TRBD2	NA	TRBV2	TRBJ2-1	CASSRDSGLAALRVQFF	TGTGCCAGCAGTAGAGATTCGGGACTAGCGGCCCTTAGGGTGCAGTTCTTC
TRBD1	NA	TRBV15	TRBJ2-7	CATSRDRGHDEQYF	TGTGCCACCAGCAGAGACAGGGGGCACGACGAGCAGTACTTC
TRBD1	once	TRBV5-1	TRBJ2-3	CASSPWTGKADTQYF	TGCGCCAGCAGCCCTTGGACAGGGAAGGCAGATACGCAGTATTTT
NA	NA	TRBV7-3	TRBJ1-6	CASSFPGLPLHF	TGTGCCAGCAGCTTTCCAGGGCTACCCCTCCACTTT
NA	few	TRBV18	TRBJ1-6	CASSPAGDSPLHF	TGTGCCAGCTCACCCGCGGGGGATTCACCCCTCCACTTT
NA	NA	TRBV19	TRBJ1-5	CASSIVNREGQPQHF	TGTGCCAGTAGTATAGTCAACAGGGAAGGGCAGCCCCAGCATTTT
NA	medium-sized	TRBV7-7	TRBJ2-7	CASSLSLPVGYEQYF	TGTGCTAGCAGCTTATCCCTCCCTGTCGGGTACGAGCAGTACTTC
NA	NA	TRBV5-1	TRBJ2-1	CASSLGQLGINEQFF	TGCGCCAGCAGCTTGGGTCAACTAGGGATCAATGAGCAGTTCTTC
TRBD2	few	TRBV3-1/TRBV3-2	TRBJ2-2	CASSRGGRRGTGELFF	TGTGCCAGCAGCCGAGGCGGGAGAAGGGGAACCGGGGAGCTGTTTTTT
TRBD1	NA	TRBV5-5	TRBJ1-5	CASSLETGGSGQPQHF	TGTGCCAGCAGCTTGGAAACAGGGGGCTCCGGACAGCCCCAGCATTTT
NA	NA	TRBV6-1	TRBJ1-5	CASSEGQKPQHF	TGTGCCAGCAGTGAAGGACAAAAACCCCAGCATTTT
NA	NA	TRBV9	TRBJ2-1	CASSGSGDEQFF	TGTGCCAGCAGTGGTAGCGGAGATGAGCAGTTCTTC
NA	NA	TRBV5-5	TRBJ1-5	CASSLGTSNQPQHF	TGTGCCAGCAGCTTGGGGACATCAAATCAGCCCCAGCATTTT
NA	NA	TRBV27	TRBJ1-5	CASSFDGLNQPQHF	TGTGCCAGCAGTTTTGACGGACTCAATCAGCCCCAGCATTTT
NA	NA	TRBV2	TRBJ1-5	CASMGLSQPQHF	TGTGCCAGCATGGGCCTCTCTCAGCCCCAGCATTTT
NA	NA	TRBV15	TRBJ2-7	CATSRGFSAYEQYF	TGTGCCACCAGCAGGGGCTTTTCCGCCTACGAGCAGTACTTC
TRBD1	NA	TRBV27	TRBJ1-2	CASSSLGQGLYGYTF	TGTGCCAGCAGTTCTCTCGGACAGGGCCTTTATGGCTACACCTTC
NA	NA	TRBV30	TRBJ2-3	CAWSLRTDTQYF	TGTGCCTGGAGTCTACGGACAGATACGCAGTATTTT
NA	NA	TRBV10-2	TRBJ1-2	CASSESIIRAHYGYTF	TGCGCCAGCAGTGAGTCGATAATCAGGGCCCATTATGGCTACACCTTC
TRBD2	NA	TRBV5-6	TRBJ2-7	CASSFYGGRGYEQYF	TGTGCCAGCAGCTTCTATGGCGGGAGAGGGTACGAGCAGTACTTC
TRBD1	NA	TRBV3-1/TRBV3-2	TRBJ2-2	CASQGVRADTGELFF	TGTGCCAGCCAGGGGGTTAGGGCTGATACCGGGGAGCTGTTTTTT
NA	NA	TRBV3-1/TRBV3-2	TRBJ2-2	CASSLPPTGRRELFF	TGTGCCAGCAGCCTCCCCCCCACAGGGCGCAGGGAGCTGTTTTTT